This T cell receptor (beta chain) was obtained from a study of PD-L1 blockade in urothelial cancer. At the level of the study: About 90% of the roughly 29 patients were men with bladder-origin urothelial cancer. Across blood samples, T cells had a median count of about 140,000.

This clone was recorded once. Data came from immunoSEQ multiplex PCR; TCRdb stores just in-frame clones and leaves some out. In the table there are over 35,000 clones, around four fifths of which are singletons. Time point specified: pretreatment peripheral blood. This receptor was taken from a man older than 75 with urothelial cancer. This material consisted of PBMCs, taken around atezolizumab (anti-PD-L1) treatment.

CDR3 coding DNA: TGTGCCAGCAGCGGGCGGACAGGGGTATCTGGCTACACCTTC. Translating it yields CASSGRTGVSGYTF. The chain couples TRBV5-6 to TRBJ1-2, with 9 bases matching TRBD1. From germline, CDR1 is SGHDT and CDR2 YYEEEE. CDR3 length: 14 amino acids. V dropped 4 bases and J dropped 7; count of bases not matched to a gene: 8.